This TCR beta chain comes out of a study of PD-1 blockade in mismatch repair-deficient tumors. In the study overall: Patients had approximately 11 mismatch repair-deficient cancer types and were previously treated and progressing.

Study results and limitations: After pembrolizumab, tumor-resident clones rose rapidly, then generally contracted before radiologic responses.

By share, this clone counts as large. Its antigen is still unknown. Clones were sequenced by immunoSEQ multiplex PCR, and TCRdb holds only the in-frame ones, with some missing. This repertoire shows fewer than 100,000 clones, more than 65% found once; its top ten account for roughly 2.7%. Per the germline V gene, CDR1 is LNHDA and CDR2 is SQIVND (reference sequence). The CDR3 loop spans 15 amino acids. Trimming took 4 bases from V and 3 from J; bases not matched to a gene: 2. The V and J genes are TRBV19 and TRBJ2-2; TRBD2 aligns across 10 bases. The origin of this receptor is an adult with mismatch repair-deficient cancer. Specimen: peripheral blood, collected 12 weeks after starting pembrolizumab. The CDR3 DNA reads as TGTGCCAGTAGTAGTCTAGCGGGAGACACCGGGGAGCTGTTTTTT. It codes for CASSSLAGDTGELFF. Full variable domain (remainder filled in from reference TRBV19 and TRBJ2-2): DGGITQSPKYLFRKEGQNVTLSCEQNLNHDAMYWYRQDPGQGLRLIYYSQIVNDFQKGDIAEGYSVSREKKESFPLTVTSAQKNPTAFYLCASSSLAGDTGELFFGEGSRLTVL.